Listed here are 6 T cell receptor beta chains from one sample, sequenced in a study of T-cell reconstitution after alpha-beta-depleted transplantation in children. The authors prepared the TCRbeta library with unique molecular identifiers. TCRdb re-analysed the PCR reads in MiXCR, keeping a single row per CDR3 protein. The sample records around 190,000 distinct CDR3 sequences, approximately 7% being singletons. The sample here was PBMCs, taken before TCRalphabeta/CD19-depleted stem cell transplant. Receptors were obtained from a boy between 2 and 10 years old with acute lymphoblastic leukemia, due to receive a stem cell transplant.

This clonotype was seen at least ten times. The chain joins TRBV4-1 to TRBJ2-7; D is perhaps TRBD1 (6 bases). CDR3 length: 15 amino acids. V was clipped by 1 base and J by 0 bases, with 10 bases between them. Germline V CDR1 and CDR2: MGHRA, YSYEKL. This CDR3 reads CASSQGIGGSYEQYF. In DNA, the CDR3 is TGCGCCAGCAGCCAAGGCATAGGGGGCTCCTACGAGCAGTACTTC.

This clonotype was recorded many times. This chain connects TRBV20-1 to TRBJ2-5; either TRBD1 or TRBD2 may fit D (5 bases each). The germline CDR1 and CDR2 sequences are DFQATT and SNEGSKA (reference sequence). This CDR3 region has 12 residues. Trimming stripped 4 bases from V and 6 bases from J, with 12 bases between. CDR3 amino acids: CSAIRGEKTQYF. The CDR3 DNA sequence: TGCAGTGCTATAAGGGGAGAGAAGACCCAGTACTTC.

Many counts were recorded for this clonotype. The chain joins TRBV7-9 to TRBJ2-6; 9 positions agree with TRBD1. Germline V gene lookup returns CDR1 SEHNR and CDR2 FQNEAQ (reference sequence). The CDR3 loop spans 17 amino acids. The junction had 2 bases not matched to a gene; V was cut back by 1 base and J by 1 base. CDR3 DNA sequence: TGTGCCAGCAGCTTAGGGACAGGGGCTTCTGGGGCCAACGTCCTGACTTTC. This codes for CASSLGTGASGANVLTF.

Ten or more counts support this clonotype. The chain joins TRBV7-6 to TRBJ2-1, with 7 bases lining up with TRBD2. Looked up from germline, CDR1 is SGHVS and CDR2 is FNYEAQ. Trimming cost V 1 base and J 6 bases; bases outside gene matches: 9. CDR3 length: 16 residues. As DNA, the CDR3 is TGTGCCAGCAGCTTAGTGAATCGGGGGGACTCCAATGAGCAGTTCTTC. This translates into CASSLVNRGDSNEQFF.

This clonotype was detected ten times or more. The chain recombines TRBV18 with TRBJ2-1; 8 bases line up with TRBD1. After removal of 5 bases from V and 3 bases from J, the junction contained 6 bases not matched to a gene. CDR3 size: 15 residues. Looked up from germline, CDR1 is KGHSH and CDR2 is LQKENI. The CDR3 here is CASSVRQGNYNEQFF. CDR3 sequence (DNA): TGTGCCAGCTCAGTGAGACAGGGGAACTACAATGAGCAGTTCTTC.

This clonotype was found many times. J is TRBJ2-2 and V is TRBV10-3; no reliable D call. The CDR3 has 13 amino acids. With 11 bases removed from V and 5 bases from J, the gap between germline ends came to 15 bases. Germline V lookup: CDR1 ENHRY, CDR2 SYGVKD. In DNA, the CDR3 is TGTGCCTCCTCCGCTAGTCGGACCGGGGAGCTGTTTTTT. This sequence encodes CASSASRTGELFF.